This is a list of T cell receptor beta chains from one sample in a study of T cell repertoires in cytomegalovirus infection. Each CDR3 protein is one row after TCRdb ran MiXCR on the reads. The table has about 900,000 distinct CDR3 sequences, roughly 30% seen once. These receptors are not linked to any known antigen. Material: cultured CD8+ T cells from PBMCs, obtained from culture after CMV antigen stimulation. The origin of the receptors is a human donor in good health (CMV status not recorded). Some clones in this sample may be carry-over from other donors' samples. Each CDR3 is given with its conserved first and last residue. A D gene is named only where the DNA matches it firmly. Part of the rows lack a size; the others show once, few, many or a class for expanded clones.

D: TRBD2
V: TRBV4-2
size: few
J: TRBJ2-1
CDR3: CASSLGGLAASTEQFF
DNA: TGTGCCAGCAGCCTAGGTGGACTAGCGGCCTCGACTGAGCAGTTCTTC

D: NA
V: TRBV5-1
size: many
J: TRBJ1-2
CDR3: CASSPGGRIYGYTF
DNA: TGCGCCAGCAGTCCGGGGGGCAGAATCTATGGCTACACCTTC

D: NA
V: TRBV6-4
size: NA
J: TRBJ2-6
CDR3: CASSYSQLEGANVLTF
DNA: TGTGCCAGCAGTTACAGTCAGCTGGAGGGGGCCAACGTCCTGACTTTC

D: NA
V: TRBV7-6
size: few
J: TRBJ2-7
CDR3: CASSSDSLSSYEQYF
DNA: TGTGCCAGCAGCTCTGACAGCTTAAGCTCCTACGAGCAGTACTTC

D: TRBD2
V: TRBV19
size: NA
J: TRBJ2-1
CDR3: CASGGDYNEQFF
DNA: TGTGCCAGCGGGGGGGACTACAATGAGCAGTTCTTC

D: NA
V: TRBV2
size: NA
J: TRBJ2-7
CDR3: CASMRDTYYEQYF
DNA: TGTGCCAGCATGCGGGACACCTACTACGAGCAGTACTTC

D: NA
V: TRBV10-3
size: few
J: TRBJ2-3
CDR3: CAFSGELSDTQYF
DNA: TGTGCCTTCTCTGGGGAACTCTCAGATACGCAGTATTTT

D: NA
V: TRBV29-1
size: NA
J: TRBJ1-3
CDR3: CSVERINSGNTIYF
DNA: TGCAGCGTTGAGCGGATCAACTCTGGAAACACCATATATTTT

D: NA
V: TRBV19
size: NA
J: TRBJ2-2
CDR3: CAGGWRTGELFF
DNA: TGTGCCGGCGGATGGCGCACAGGGGAGCTGTTTTTT

D: TRBD2
V: TRBV10-3
size: NA
J: TRBJ2-3
CDR3: CAIRARGENTDTQYF
DNA: TGTGCCATCAGGGCTCGGGGGGAAAACACAGATACGCAGTATTTT

D: NA
V: TRBV6-1
size: few
J: TRBJ1-3
CDR3: CASSEWREVGNTIYF
DNA: TGTGCCAGCAGTGAATGGCGAGAGGTTGGAAACACCATATATTTT

D: TRBD1
V: TRBV14
size: NA
J: TRBJ2-2
CDR3: CASSQRQGVSGELFF
DNA: TGTGCCAGCAGCCAGCGACAGGGAGTGTCCGGGGAGCTGTTTTTT

D: NA
V: TRBV5-5
size: NA
J: TRBJ2-7
CDR3: CASSPEVASSYEQYF
DNA: TGTGCCAGCAGCCCCGAGGTGGCCTCCTCCTACGAGCAGTACTTC

D: NA
V: TRBV7-2
size: many
J: TRBJ1-2
CDR3: CASSLLGAGYGYTF
DNA: TGTGCCAGCAGCTTACTCGGGGCTGGCTATGGCTACACCTTC

D: NA
V: TRBV27
size: NA
J: TRBJ2-4
CDR3: CASWDGNIQYF
DNA: TGTGCCAGCTGGGACGGAAACATTCAGTACTTC

D: NA
V: TRBV6-1
size: many
J: TRBJ1-2
CDR3: CASSGDNRRISNGYTF
DNA: TGTGCCAGCAGTGGCGATAACAGGAGGATCTCGAATGGCTACACCTTC

D: TRBD1
V: TRBV18
size: NA
J: TRBJ2-3
CDR3: CASSPGDSLRTDTQYF
DNA: TGTGCCAGCTCACCAGGGGACAGTCTGAGGACAGATACGCAGTATTTT

D: NA
V: TRBV4-2
size: few
J: TRBJ2-1
CDR3: CASSQGGDYNEQFF
DNA: TGTGCCAGCAGCCAAGGCGGGGATTACAATGAGCAGTTCTTC

D: NA
V: TRBV7-8
size: NA
J: TRBJ2-7
CDR3: CASSSAGQYSYEQYF
DNA: TGTGCCAGCAGCTCAGCAGGGCAGTACTCCTACGAGCAGTACTTC

D: TRBD1
V: TRBV12-3/TRBV12-4
size: few
J: TRBJ1-1
CDR3: CASSTPRDRLNTEAFF
DNA: TGTGCCAGCAGCACCCCCCGGGACAGATTGAACACTGAAGCTTTCTTT

D: TRBD1
V: TRBV4-1
size: NA
J: TRBJ1-1
CDR3: CASSQGPETGLSMNTEAFF
DNA: TGCGCCAGCAGCCAAGGACCAGAGACAGGGTTAAGCATGAACACTGAAGCTTTCTTT

D: TRBD2
V: TRBV20-1
size: NA
J: TRBJ2-7
CDR3: CSGLSGGSYEQYF
DNA: TGCAGTGGACTTAGCGGGGGCTCATACGAGCAGTACTTC

D: TRBD1
V: TRBV19
size: few
J: TRBJ1-1
CDR3: CATGQGQTEAFF
DNA: TGTGCCACCGGACAGGGGCAGACTGAAGCTTTCTTT

D: NA
V: TRBV3-1
size: NA
J: TRBJ1-1
CDR3: CASSQGQRAEAFF
DNA: TGTGCCAGCAGCCAAGGGCAGAGGGCTGAAGCTTTCTTT

D: TRBD1
V: TRBV27
size: NA
J: TRBJ2-4
CDR3: CASLQGDVQYF
DNA: TGTGCCAGCTTACAGGGGGACGTTCAGTACTTC

D: TRBD2
V: TRBV19
size: NA
J: TRBJ2-1
CDR3: CASSVTSGDYNEQFF
DNA: TGTGCCAGTAGTGTGACTAGCGGGGACTACAATGAGCAGTTCTTC

D: NA
V: TRBV7-9
size: once
J: TRBJ2-5
CDR3: CASSLAPGAEETQYF
DNA: TGTGCCAGCAGCTTAGCCCCCGGGGCAGAAGAGACCCAGTACTTC

D: NA
V: TRBV2
size: NA
J: TRBJ2-1
CDR3: CASSPLPLRGQFF
DNA: TGTGCCAGCAGTCCGCTACCGCTAAGGGGGCAGTTCTTC

D: NA
V: TRBV4-2
size: NA
J: TRBJ1-1
CDR3: CVSSQGGTNTEAFF
DNA: TGTGTCAGCAGCCAAGGGGGGACGAACACTGAAGCTTTCTTT

D: NA
V: TRBV7-9
size: NA
J: TRBJ1-1
CDR3: CAILLSSMGDEAFF
DNA: TGTGCCATCTTACTTTCCTCTATGGGGGATGAAGCTTTCTTT

D: TRBD2
V: TRBV11-2
size: NA
J: TRBJ2-1
CDR3: CASSGGGKYNEQFF
DNA: TGTGCCAGCAGCGGCGGGGGGAAGTACAATGAGCAGTTCTTC

D: TRBD1
V: TRBV7-8
size: few
J: TRBJ1-3
CDR3: CASSLLSGTGPGNTIYF
DNA: TGTGCCAGCAGCTTATTAAGCGGGACAGGACCTGGAAACACCATATATTTT

D: NA
V: TRBV13
size: few
J: TRBJ2-7
CDR3: CASSLRRAGEQYF
DNA: TGTGCCAGCAGCTTAAGGCGGGCGGGCGAGCAGTACTTC

D: NA
V: TRBV6-2/TRBV6-3
size: few
J: TRBJ1-5
CDR3: CASSWWTGNQPQHF
DNA: TGTGCCAGCAGTTGGTGGACCGGCAATCAGCCCCAGCATTTT

D: TRBD1
V: TRBV7-9
size: NA
J: TRBJ1-3
CDR3: CASSLGTGDSSGNTIYF
DNA: TGTGCCAGCAGCCTCGGAACAGGGGACTCCTCTGGAAACACCATATATTTT

D: TRBD1
V: TRBV29-1
size: few
J: TRBJ1-5
CDR3: CSVLTGGEDQPQHF
DNA: TGCAGCGTCCTGACAGGGGGCGAGGATCAGCCCCAGCATTTT

D: NA
V: TRBV12-3/TRBV12-4
size: NA
J: TRBJ2-5
CDR3: CASRGAGQETQYF
DNA: TGTGCCAGCAGGGGGGCGGGCCAAGAGACCCAGTACTTC

D: TRBD2
V: TRBV6-6
size: few
J: TRBJ2-1
CDR3: CASRGGTSGNGSYNEQFF
DNA: TGTGCCAGCAGGGGGGGGACTAGCGGGAATGGCTCCTACAATGAGCAGTTCTTC

D: TRBD1
V: TRBV7-6
size: many
J: TRBJ2-7
CDR3: CASSRQPGQGIHEQYF
DNA: TGTGCCAGCAGCCGCCAACCGGGACAGGGGATCCACGAGCAGTACTTC

D: NA
V: TRBV7-8
size: many
J: TRBJ1-2
CDR3: CASSLAGRQRFYGYTF
DNA: TGTGCCAGCAGCTTAGCGGGGCGACAGAGATTCTATGGCTACACCTTC